The 8 T cell receptor beta chains below were found in one sample sequenced in a study of cytomegalovirus exposure and HLA in healthy donors. Amplification used 60 Vbeta primers and 13 Jbeta primers. Data came from immunoSEQ multiplex PCR; TCRdb stores just in-frame clones and leaves some out. The sample includes roughly 120,000 clones, 75% to 90% seen only once; the top ten take 2.5%. The material sequenced was PBMCs. Receptors originate from a man aged 25 to 40 in good health and CMV-seronegative.

The chain carries TRBV7-9 and TRBJ1-5; 8 bases map to TRBD1. The junction had 6 bases not matched to a gene; V was cut back by 5 bases and J by 0 bases. The CDR3 is 16 amino acids. Germline V gene data show CDR1 as SEHNR and CDR2 as FQNEAQ (reference sequence). As DNA, the CDR3 is TGTGCCAGCAGCAACGACAGGGGTTATAGCAATCAGCCCCAGCATTTT. Encoded protein: CASSNDRGYSNQPQHF.

The chain uses TRBV11-2 and TRBJ1-5; TRBD1 aligns across 10 bases. The CDR3 has 17 amino acids. The junction had 6 bases not matched to a gene; V was cut back by 0 bases and J by 4 bases. Germline CDR1 reads SGHAT; CDR2 reads FQNNGV. CDR3 sequence: CASSLDWGGQGNQPQHF. Written as DNA, the CDR3 is TGTGCCAGCAGCTTAGATTGGGGGGGACAGGGGAATCAGCCCCAGCATTTT. The variable domain in full, with the rest retrieved from reference TRBV11-2 and TRBJ1-5, is EAGVAQSPRYKIIEKRQSVAFWCNPISGHATLYWYQQILGQGPKLLIQFQNNGVVDDSQLPKDRFSAERLKGVDSTLKIQPAKLEDSAVYLCASSLDWGGQGNQPQHFGDGTRLSIL.

The J gene is TRBJ1-5, the V gene TRBV11-2, with 8 bases lining up with TRBD1. This CDR3 has 14 residues. Germline CDR1 is SGHAT and CDR2 is FQNNGV. V lost 4 bases and J lost 4; bases outside the gene matches: 3. DNA for the CDR3: TGTGCCAGCAGCTCTGGACAGGGAAATCAGCCCCAGCATTTT. It encodes CASSSGQGNQPQHF.

V and J are TRBV10-2 and TRBJ2-2, with D possibly TRBD2 on 6 matching bases. The CDR3 consists of 16 residues. Germline V CDR1 and CDR2: WSHSY, SAAADI. Trimming stripped 3 bases from V and 6 bases from J, with 17 bases between. CDR3 in DNA: TGCGCCAGCAGTGACTCGGACTACTGGGTCGCCGGGGAGCTGTTTTTT. It specifies CASSDSDYWVAGELFF.

This chain uses TRBV9 with TRBJ1-2; maybe TRBD1 (5 bases). The germline CDR1 and CDR2 sequences are SGDLS and YYNGEE. The V end was cut by 0 bases, the J end by 8 bases, with 8 bases between. This CDR3 is 12 amino acids long. The CDR3 DNA follows: TGTGCCAGCAGCGTAGTGGGGGGAGGCTACACCTTC. It translates to CASSVVGGGYTF. Filled out from reference TRBV9 and TRBJ1-2, the complete variable domain reads DSGVTQTPKHLITATGQRVTLRCSPRSGDLSVYWYQQSLDQGLQFLIQYYNGEERAKGNILERFSAQQFPDLHSELNLSSLELGDSALYFCASSVVGGGYTFGSGTRLTVV.

This clone was observed a single time. The chain has TRBV6-4 and TRBJ2-7; 9 bases line up with TRBD2. Per the germline V gene, CDR1 is MRHNA and CDR2 is SNTAGT. The CDR3 sequence is 11 residues long. Losses at the gene ends were 7 bases for V and 5 bases for J; bases not matched to a gene: 0. The CDR3 is CASKRGDEQYF. CDR3 sequence (DNA): TGTGCCAGCAAGCGGGGGGACGAGCAGTACTTC.

The chain couples TRBV30 to TRBJ2-1; TRBD1 is a possible D gene (5 bases). The length of the CDR3 is 14 residues. Trimming left V 2 bases short and J 11 bases short, with 19 bases between. Germline CDR1 is GTSNPN and CDR2 is SVGIG (reference sequence). In DNA form, the CDR3 reads TGTGCCTGGAGTTCCGACAGCAACTTACCCAAGCAGTTCTTC. Its translation: CAWSSDSNLPKQFF.

The chain uses TRBV29-1 and TRBJ2-7, with D possibly matching TRBD2 (5 bases). Trimming cost V 6 bases and J 7 bases, with 22 bases left between them. CDR3 length: 14 amino acids. Germline V lookup: CDR1 SQVTM, CDR2 ANQGSEA. CDR3 sequence: CSVQESTRTGEQYF. The CDR3 DNA sequence: TGCAGCGTCCAGGAATCGACAAGGACTGGGGAGCAGTACTTC.